This T cell receptor beta chain originates from a study of cytomegalovirus exposure and HLA in healthy donors. Overall study context: Counted in an early data release were 65 million to 100 million unique TCRs from HLA-typed donors.

On this clone itself: The antigen remains unidentified.

Broader study findings: It was confirmed in vitro that a few of the CMV-associated chains were specific for CMV antigens. Later findings reportedly placed an Asian-associated ancestry cluster below the roughly 700-donor mean for N-insertions.

Trimming stripped 2 bases from V and 8 bases from J, with 7 bases between. The CDR3 runs to 11 residues. Per the germline V gene, CDR1 is GTSNPN and CDR2 is SVGIG (reference sequence). The PCR contained 60 Vbeta and 13 Jbeta primers. The repertoire was sequenced with immunoSEQ multiplex PCR; TCRdb's copy has only in-frame clones and lacks some. The repertoire holds more than 100,000 clones, with over 70% as singletons. Sequenced input: PBMCs. The chain is built from TRBV30 and TRBJ1-3; D is unclear. This clonotype was obtained from a female donor in good health and CMV-seropositive. CDR3: CAWSPSDTIYF. In DNA, the CDR3 is TGTGCCTGGAGTCCCTCGGACACCATATATTTT.